A single TCR beta chain is shown here with its context. Antigen: not known. This entry belongs to a study of cytomegalovirus exposure and HLA in healthy donors. Study outcomes and limitations: Because they were indistinguishable, some V segments, including TRBV6-2 and TRBV6-3, were excluded.

PCR used 60 Vbeta primers and 13 Jbeta primers. Clones were read by immunoSEQ multiplex PCR, and TCRdb kept only the in-frame ones, dropping some. The data hold about 130,000 clones, with 75% to 85% observed a single time. V trimming: 5 bases; J trimming: 3 bases; junction bases outside the gene matches: 4. The CDR3 contains 14 residues. Germline V gene lookup returns CDR1 MNHNY and CDR2 SVGAGI (reference sequence). This TCR derives from a man aged 45-60 years in good health and CMV-seronegative. This chain uses TRBV6-6 with TRBJ1-2, with 9 bases that match TRBD1. Sequences were obtained from PBMCs. The DNA for the CDR3 is TGTGCCAGCAGTCGTCGGGACAGGGACTATGGCTACACCTTC. Its translation is CASSRRDRDYGYTF.